One and the same sample provided the 29 T cell receptor beta chains below, sequenced in a study of persistence of HIV-infected CD4 T cells. These receptors' targets are unknown. This was the immunoSEQ version 4 assay in survey mode. TCRdb's copy holds only in-frame clones and misses some; the assay was immunoSEQ multiplex PCR. The sample records 35,000 or so clones, under 90% being singletons. An overlapping HIV-1 Gag peptide pool stimulated these cells at about 1 ug/peptide/mL. CD40L/CD69 double-negative CD45RO-high memory CD4+ T cells were collected. The material sequenced was cultured CD4+ T cells from PBMCs, taken from a patient who received antiretroviral therapy. All receptors come from an adult with HIV. The donor label of this sample is uncertain.

This clone was observed a single time. V gene TRBV28 combines with J gene TRBJ2-1; D is unresolved. Trimming removed 5 bases at V and 10 bases at J, with 12 bases between. The CDR3 runs 12 residues. Germline V lookup: CDR1 MDHEN, CDR2 SYDVKM. CDR3 in amino acids: CASSPSRLEQFF. The CDR3 DNA reads as TGTGCCAGCAGTCCCTCTAGGCTGGAGCAGTTCTTC.

The chain carries TRBV3-1 (or the pseudogene TRBV3-2) and TRBJ2-7; D is unresolved. Trimming left V 3 bases short and J 5 bases short, with 5 bases between. Germline V CDR1 and CDR2: LGHDT, YNNKEL (reference sequence). The CDR3 runs 11 residues. The CDR3 reads CASSQGNEQYF. Written as DNA, the CDR3 is TGTGCCAGCAGCCAGGGAAACGAGCAGTACTTC.

The V call is TRBV5-1, the J call TRBJ1-1, with a weak D call TRBD1 (5 bases). Germline V gives CDR1 SGHRS, CDR2 YFSETQ. The CDR3 consists of 13 residues. Trimming pared 2 bases from V and 6 bases from J, leaving 11 bases between. The CDR3 DNA reads TGCGCCAGCAGCTTCGGGGGGTTCGCTGAAGCTTTCTTT. Encoded protein: CASSFGGFAEAFF. Based on the CDR3 plus reference TRBV5-1 and TRBJ1-1, the full variable domain is KAGVTQTPRYLIKTRGQQVTLSCSPISGHRSVSWYQQTPGQGLQFLFEYFSETQRNKGNFPGRFSGRQFSNSRSEMNVSTLELGDSALYLCASSFGGFAEAFFGQGTRLTVV.

There are a few counts of this clone. V is TRBV27 and J is TRBJ1-2; 8 bases fit TRBD1. The CDR3 spans 14 residues. Germline V CDR1 and CDR2: MNHEY, SMNVEV (reference sequence). J gave up 7 bases and V 2 bases, and 6 bases lay outside the gene matches. CDR3 protein: CASSLRGGTGGYTF. The CDR3 DNA sequence: TGTGCCAGCAGTTTAAGGGGAGGGACAGGTGGCTACACCTTC.

V gene TRBV7-3 combines with J gene TRBJ2-3; TRBD2 matches 12 bases. The CDR3 length is 16 residues. With 3 bases clipped from V and 8 bases from J, the junction kept 9 bases outside the gene matches. Germline assignment: CDR1 SGHTA and CDR2 FQGTGA. CDR3 protein: CASSFSSGGAGSTQYF. For the CDR3, the DNA is TGTGCCAGCAGCTTCTCTAGCGGGGGGGCAGGTAGTACGCAGTATTTT.

This chain joins TRBV7-3 and TRBJ2-7; unclear D gene. V was clipped by 1 base and J by 2 bases, with 6 bases between them. This CDR3 is 13 amino acids long. Germline lookup yields CDR1 SGHTA and CDR2 FQGTGA. CDR3 loop: CASSLSPAYEQYF. CDR3 DNA: TGTGCCAGCAGCTTAAGTCCCGCCTACGAGCAGTACTTC.

The genes are TRBV6-2 or TRBV6-3 and TRBJ1-5, with TRBD1 identical over 7 bases. This CDR3 has 15 residues. Germline-derived CDR1 and CDR2 are MNHEY and SVGEGT. Trimming took 2 bases from V and 2 from J; bases not matched to a gene: 3. In DNA form, the CDR3 reads TGTGCCAGCAGTTACAACGGACAGGGCAATCAGCCCCAGCATTTT. Translated: CASSYNGQGNQPQHF.

The chain is built from TRBV7-6 and TRBJ2-3; 10 bases align to TRBD1. The CDR3 is 15 amino acids. Looked up from germline, CDR1 is SGHVS and CDR2 is FNYEAQ. The trim removed 1 base at V and 4 bases at J, leaving 2 bases unmatched. CDR3 residues: CASSLGDRGPDTQYF. The CDR3 DNA follows: TGTGCCAGCAGCTTAGGGGACAGGGGCCCAGATACGCAGTATTTT.

The chain employs TRBV5-6 and TRBJ2-3, with TRBD2 as a possible D gene (5 bases). The CDR3 runs to 15 residues. V gave up 2 bases and J gave up 2 bases, with 12 bases separating them. Germline V gene lookup returns CDR1 SGHDT and CDR2 YYEEEE. DNA of the CDR3: TGTGCCAGCAGCTTACCGGGGTCGAACACAGATACGCAGTATTTT. It specifies CASSLPGSNTDTQYF.

The chain has TRBV7-2 and TRBJ1-6, with D possibly TRBD1 on 6 matching bases. Germline V gene lookup returns CDR1 SGHTA and CDR2 FQGNSA. The CDR3 sequence is 15 residues long. Between the trimmed V and J ends, which lost 2 bases and 6 bases, there was a span of 11 bases. CDR3 amino acids: CASSLLQGGNSPLHF. CDR3 DNA sequence: TGTGCCAGCAGCTTATTACAGGGAGGTAATTCACCCCTCCACTTT.

This chain joins TRBV6-5 and TRBJ1-6, with 8 bases identical to TRBD1. This CDR3 has 14 amino acids. The J segment lost 9 bases and the V segment lost 10 bases, leaving 11 bases of the junction unmatched. Germline V gene data show CDR1 as MNHEY and CDR2 as SVGAGI. The CDR3 reads CATRNGQGPSPLHF. CDR3 sequence (DNA): TGTGCCACACGAAATGGACAGGGACCTTCACCCCTCCACTTT.

V usage is TRBV19 and J usage is TRBJ1-4, with D possibly matching TRBD1 (6 bases). The germline CDR1 and CDR2 sequences are LNHDA and SQIVND (reference sequence). This CDR3 has 15 amino acids. V lost 3 bases to trimming and J lost 8 bases, with 16 bases between them. This CDR3 reads CASSISSGQEEKLFF. In nucleotides, the CDR3 is TGTGCCAGTAGTATTTCCTCGGGACAAGAAGAAAAACTGTTTTTT. Filled out from reference TRBV19 and TRBJ1-4, the complete variable domain reads DGGITQSPKYLFRKEGQNVTLSCEQNLNHDAMYWYRQDPGQGLRLIYYSQIVNDFQKGDIAEGYSVSREKKESFPLTVTSAQKNPTAFYLCASSISSGQEEKLFFGSGTQLSVL.

The V gene is TRBV7-9, the J gene TRBJ2-6, with D possibly being TRBD2 (5 bases). Germline V lookup: CDR1 SEHNR, CDR2 FQNEAQ (reference sequence). The length of the CDR3 is 18 residues. V lost 10 bases and J lost 0, with 22 bases in between. CDR3 protein: CAIPSVTGYNSGANVLTF. The CDR3 DNA follows: TGTGCCATCCCATCGGTGACGGGATATAACTCTGGGGCCAACGTCCTGACTTTC.

The table lists this clone with a count of one. The chain is built from TRBV27 and TRBJ1-5; no definite D call. The CDR3 sequence is 13 residues long. Germline CDR1 reads MNHEY; CDR2 reads SMNVEV (reference sequence). Trimming removed 6 bases from V and 5 bases from J, with 11 bases in between. CDR3 coding DNA: TGTGCCAGCAGACCTGGCCCTTATCAGCCCCAGCATTTT. Translating gives CASRPGPYQPQHF.

The V gene is TRBV5-4, the J gene TRBJ1-2, with 9 bases that match TRBD1. CDR3 length equals 13 residues. CDR1 is SGHNT and CDR2 is YYREEE in the germline V gene (reference sequence). With V trimmed by 4 bases and J by 7 bases, 5 bases remained unmatched. CDR3: CASSRTGGSGYTF. CDR3 bases: TGTGCCAGCAGCCGTACAGGGGGCTCTGGCTACACCTTC.

This chain links TRBV27 with TRBJ1-1; TRBD1 might be the D (6 bases). With 5 bases removed from V and 0 bases from J, the gap between germline ends came to 19 bases. Germline V lookup: CDR1 MNHEY, CDR2 SMNVEV (reference sequence). This CDR3 has 17 amino acids. The CDR3: CASSLLQGRGLNTEAFF. CDR3 in DNA: TGTGCCAGCAGTCTGCTACAGGGCCGAGGGTTGAACACTGAAGCTTTCTTT.

The chain joins TRBV27 to TRBJ1-6; 8 bases map to TRBD1. Germline V gene lookup returns CDR1 MNHEY and CDR2 SMNVEV (reference sequence). With V trimmed by 5 bases and J by 7 bases, 10 bases remained unmatched. The CDR3 extends over 16 amino acids. The CDR3 nucleotides read TGTGCCAGCAGTGCCGAGCCAGGACAGGGCAATTCACCCCTCCACTTT. This sequence encodes CASSAEPGQGNSPLHF.

V gene TRBV7-2 combines with J gene TRBJ1-2; D not resolved. The CDR3 length is 14 residues. V was shortened by 0 bases and J by 4 bases, with 9 bases between the two germline ends. Germline-derived CDR1 and CDR2 are SGHTA and FQGNSA. The CDR3 sequence: CASSLAAAGYGYTF. CDR3 sequence (DNA): TGTGCCAGCAGCTTAGCGGCGGCGGGCTATGGCTACACCTTC.

The chain couples TRBV5-1 to TRBJ2-6; D might be TRBD1 (6 bases). CDR1 and CDR2 (germline): SGHRS, YFSETQ. The CDR3 runs to 18 residues. With 1 base removed from V and 2 bases from J, the gap between germline ends came to 16 bases. This CDR3 reads CASSLITQGITGANVLTF. CDR3 nucleotide sequence: TGCGCCAGCAGCTTGATTACCCAGGGGATTACTGGGGCCAACGTCCTGACTTTC.

This clone turned up a few times. The J gene is TRBJ1-4, the V gene TRBV6-2 or TRBV6-3; 8 bases fit TRBD1. Germline V lookup: CDR1 MNHEY, CDR2 SVGEGT. This CDR3 comprises 15 residues. With 2 bases clipped from V and 6 bases from J, the junction kept 5 bases outside the gene matches. The DNA of the CDR3 is TGTGCCAGCAGTTACGGGGACAGGCGAGATGAAAAACTGTTTTTT. Translated, it gives CASSYGDRRDEKLFF.

This clone appeared a single time. The chain carries TRBV6-4 and TRBJ2-3, with a possible D match to TRBD1 (5 bases). CDR3 size: 15 residues. V lost 4 bases and J 2 bases, leaving 13 bases between the germline ends. Per germline, CDR1 MRHNA and CDR2 SNTAGT. CDR3 loop: CASSVQGSNTDTQYF. In DNA form, the CDR3 reads TGTGCCAGCAGTGTCCAGGGAAGTAACACAGATACGCAGTATTTT.

The chain carries TRBV14 and TRBJ1-4; 8 bases are shared with TRBD1. The CDR3 consists of 14 residues. The junction had 9 bases not matched to a gene; V was cut back by 7 bases and J by 8 bases. The germline CDR1 and CDR2 sequences are SGHDN and FVKESK. CDR3 coding DNA: TGTGCCAGCACGATCGACAGGGGCAGAGAAAAACTGTTTTTT. It translates to CASTIDRGREKLFF.

In this sample, this clone turned up a few times. The rearrangement uses TRBV5-1 and TRBJ2-2; D gene uncertain. This CDR3 comprises 14 residues. Looked up from germline, CDR1 is SGHRS and CDR2 is YFSETQ. Trimming took 0 bases from V and 4 from J, leaving 7 bases between them. CDR3 bases: TGCGCCAGCAGCTTGGGCGATTTCACCGGGGAGCTGTTTTTT. It encodes CASSLGDFTGELFF.

This chain joins TRBV2 and TRBJ2-7; unclear D gene. Trimming cost V 6 bases and J 1 base, with 7 bases left between them. CDR1 is SNHLY, CDR2 FYNNEI, per germline. The CDR3 has 12 residues. The chain's CDR3 is CASSAESYEQYF. CDR3 coding DNA: TGTGCCAGCAGCGCCGAATCCTACGAGCAGTACTTC.

The chain recombines TRBV2 with TRBJ1-2; D is unclear. Trimming stripped 2 bases from V and 5 bases from J, with 15 bases between. This CDR3 is built from 15 residues. Germline CDR1 SNHLY, CDR2 FYNNEI. CDR3 amino acids: CASSERAGYGYGYTF. The CDR3 DNA reads TGTGCCAGCAGTGAAAGGGCAGGCTATGGGTATGGCTACACCTTC.

The rearrangement uses TRBV5-1 and TRBJ2-7, with D tentatively TRBD2 (7 bases). The germline gives CDR1 SGHRS, CDR2 YFSETQ. Trimming took 0 bases from V and 6 from J, leaving 22 bases between them. This CDR3 has 17 residues. CDR3 residues: CASSLDGTRVSGREQYF. DNA of the CDR3: TGCGCCAGCAGCTTGGATGGGACAAGGGTTAGCGGGCGCGAGCAGTACTTC.

V gene TRBV19 combines with J gene TRBJ2-5; a possible D gene is TRBD1 (8 bases). The germline V and J ends were trimmed by 3 bases and 1 base, with 15 bases remaining between them. Germline V gene lookup returns CDR1 LNHDA and CDR2 SQIVND (reference sequence). CDR3 length: 16 residues. The chain's CDR3 is CASSIPNRGGQETQYF. The CDR3 DNA reads TGTGCCAGTAGTATCCCTAACAGGGGGGGCCAAGAGACCCAGTACTTC.

The chain employs TRBV6-2 or TRBV6-3 and TRBJ2-1; tentatively, D is TRBD2 (6 bases). Germline CDR1 MNHEY, CDR2 SVGEGT. CDR3 length equals 18 residues. The germline V and J ends were trimmed by 2 bases and 0 bases, with 17 bases remaining between them. CDR3 residues: CASSYLPAGPSSYNEQFF. The CDR3 DNA is TGTGCCAGCAGTTACCTCCCTGCGGGGCCGAGCTCCTACAATGAGCAGTTCTTC.

The V gene is TRBV19, the J gene TRBJ1-3; D is possibly TRBD1 (6 bases). The CDR3 runs to 16 residues. Deletions cut 4 bases from V and 1 base from J, with 14 bases between. CDR1 is LNHDA, CDR2 SQIVND, per germline (reference sequence). CDR3 loop: CASSRATGTSGNTIYF. CDR3 DNA sequence: TGTGCCAGTAGTAGGGCAACAGGGACTTCTGGAAACACCATATATTTT.